This TCR beta chain emerged from a study of shared clonotypes between healthy human individuals. Study-level information: Three plates were used per donor for CD4 naive, three for CD4 memory, two for CD8 naive and one for CD8 memory.

Some clones are missing from TCRdb's copy, which holds only in-frame ones; the method was immunoSEQ multiplex PCR. Among 2 million to 2.5 million clones listed, 85% to 95% were seen once. Germline CDR1 reads KGHSH; CDR2 reads LQKENI. This CDR3 is 16 amino acids long. With 8 bases removed from V and 1 base from J, the gap between germline ends came to 20 bases. Sequenced: naive CD4+ T cells sorted from blood. Subset here: CD45RA+ positively selected. This sequence was found in a man younger than 35 in good health. The chain carries TRBV18 and TRBJ1-1; D possibly corresponds to TRBD1 (5 bases). The CDR3 is CASPFGTRVSNTEAFF. As DNA, the CDR3 is TGTGCCAGCCCTTTTGGGACCCGGGTTTCGAACACTGAAGCTTTCTTT.